The next 19 T cell receptor beta chains were all read from a single sample in a study of cytomegalovirus exposure and HLA in healthy donors (dated by TCRdb to 2017 to 2019). The library relied on the immunoSEQ multiplex PCR assay. The multiplex PCR relied on a mix of 60 forward primers for TCR Vbeta segments and 13 reverse primers for TCR Jbeta segments. TCRdb took this table from immuneACCESS and kept in-frame rearrangements with V and J called. Such tables lack part of the clones; where checked against another copy, unresolved V genes explain under half of the gap, and the rest is unexplained. The table for this sample lists over 120,000 clones; about 70% of them were counted only once. The ten largest account for roughly 2% of the sample. Specimen: PBMCs. These receptors were taken from a woman aged 55-75 years in good health and CMV-seropositive.

The chain recombines TRBV7-2 with TRBJ2-3, with TRBD2 as a possible D gene (5 bases). Germline V gene sequence: CDR1 SGHTA, CDR2 FQGNSA. The V and J ends lost 5 bases and 2 bases respectively, with 11 bases between them. The CDR3 is 14 amino acids. This chain's CDR3 is CASSKSGATDTQYF. The CDR3 region has the DNA TGTGCCAGCAGCAAAAGCGGAGCCACAGATACGCAGTATTTT.

The rearrangement uses TRBV5-1 and TRBJ2-2; the match to TRBD1 covers 9 bases. J was trimmed by 4 bases and V by 2 bases; bases with no gene match: 12. Per germline, CDR1 SGHRS and CDR2 YFSETQ. The CDR3 extends over 18 amino acids. For the CDR3, the DNA is TGCGCCAGCAGCTTCTTCGTCGGGACAGGGTCGGGCACCGGGGAGCTGTTTTTT. It encodes CASSFFVGTGSGTGELFF.

This rearrangement joins TRBV5-6 to TRBJ1-1; 11 nucleotides match TRBD1. The V and J ends lost 4 bases and 6 bases, in that order; junction bases with no gene match: 8. Germline CDR1 SGHDT, CDR2 YYEEEE. This CDR3 comprises 15 residues. CDR3 in amino acids: CASSGGTGGNPEAFF. CDR3 nucleotide sequence: TGTGCCAGCAGCGGAGGGACAGGGGGTAACCCTGAAGCTTTCTTT.

This clone was seen a handful of times. The chain links TRBV18 to TRBJ2-2; TRBD2 aligns across 12 bases. V was clipped by 3 bases and J by 4 bases; unmatched bases: 6. CDR3 length equals 17 residues. Per the germline V gene, CDR1 is KGHSH and CDR2 is LQKENI. The CDR3 DNA is TGTGCCAGCTCACCGACGACTAGCGGGAGTCTCACCGGGGAGCTGTTTTTT. It codes for CASSPTTSGSLTGELFF.

The chain carries TRBV5-6 and TRBJ2-1; 7 positions match TRBD1. The germline V gene encodes CDR1 SGHDT and CDR2 YYEEEE. The CDR3 runs to 14 residues. Trimming cost V 4 bases and J 9 bases; bases outside gene matches: 10. CDR3: CASSQTGYLAEQFF. DNA for the CDR3: TGTGCCAGCAGCCAGACAGGGTATCTGGCTGAGCAGTTCTTC.

This clone has a handful of counts. V is TRBV19 and J is TRBJ2-6; possibly TRBD1 for D (5 bases). Germline values: CDR1 LNHDA, CDR2 SQIVND (reference sequence). V dropped 4 bases and J dropped 0 bases, with 13 bases sitting between them. This CDR3 contains 17 residues. The CDR3 loop is CASSKGPPSSGANVLTF. CDR3 DNA: TGTGCCAGTAGTAAGGGGCCGCCGAGCTCTGGGGCCAACGTCCTGACTTTC.

V is TRBV7-9 and J is TRBJ1-2, with a weak D call TRBD1 (5 bases). Per germline, CDR1 SEHNR and CDR2 FQNEAQ (reference sequence). The ends were cut back, 1 base at V and 4 bases at J, with 13 bases in the middle. The CDR3 has 15 residues. The CDR3 region is CASSLDGRASYGYTF. The DNA of the CDR3 is TGTGCCAGCAGCTTAGATGGCAGGGCCTCCTATGGCTACACCTTC. Together with reference TRBV7-9 and TRBJ1-2, the CDR3 gives the full variable domain: DTGVSQNPRHKITKRGQNVTFRCDPISEHNRLYWYRQTLGQGPEFLTYFQNEAQLEKSRLLSDRFSAERPKGSFSTLEIQRTEQGDSAMYLCASSLDGRASYGYTFGSGTRLTVV.

The chain is built from TRBV5-1 and TRBJ1-1, with D unclear. CDR3 size: 15 residues. CDR1 SGHRS and CDR2 YFSETQ come from the germline V gene. Between the trimmed V and J ends, which lost 0 bases and 0 bases, there was a span of 9 bases. In nucleotides, the CDR3 is TGCGCCAGCAGCTTGGTTAAGGGAGTGAACACTGAAGCTTTCTTT. It yields the protein CASSLVKGVNTEAFF.

The chain links TRBV4-1 to TRBJ1-1; TRBD1 matches 7 bases. Trimming removed 4 bases from V and 7 bases from J; junction bases left unmatched: 9. This CDR3 is 14 amino acids long. Germline V gene sequence: CDR1 MGHRA, CDR2 YSYEKL. The DNA for the CDR3 is TGCGCCAGCAGCCCCCGCAGGGGGACGGGTGAAGCTTTCTTT. It yields the protein CASSPRRGTGEAFF.

J is TRBJ1-2 and V is TRBV27; D call uncertain. Germline V CDR1 and CDR2: MNHEY, SMNVEV (reference sequence). This CDR3 region has 13 residues. The germline V and J ends were trimmed by 6 bases and 0 bases, with 8 bases remaining between them. In DNA, the CDR3 is TGTGCCAGCAGGCGCCAGGCTAACTATGGCTACACCTTC. The encoded protein is CASRRQANYGYTF.

The V gene is TRBV6-1, the J gene TRBJ2-7; D is ambiguous. This CDR3 has 13 residues. CDR1 and CDR2 (germline): MNHNS, SASEGT. The V end lost 2 bases, the J end lost 0 bases, and 5 bases lay between the germline ends. Here the CDR3 DNA reads TGTGCCAGCAGTGAACTGTTCTCCTACGAGCAGTACTTC. It encodes CASSELFSYEQYF.

This clone was counted only a few times. The chain combines TRBV12-1 with TRBJ2-3; the D call TRBD2 from the table was never checked on the DNA. TRBV12-1 is a pseudogene segment. The CDR3 extends over 16 amino acids. CDR3 amino acids: CASMIEERGYTDTQYF. CDR3 bases: TGTGCCAGCATGATTGAGGAGCGGGGCTACACAGATACGCAGTATTTT.

V gene TRBV18 combines with J gene TRBJ1-4; D is unclear. Trimming cost V 5 bases and J 2 bases, with 12 bases left between them. The CDR3 has 15 amino acids. CDR1 KGHSH and CDR2 LQKENI come from the germline V gene. Here the CDR3 reads CASSEGGYTNEKLFF. The CDR3 DNA follows: TGTGCCAGCTCAGAAGGAGGGTACACTAATGAAAAACTGTTTTTT.

The chain carries TRBV5-1 and TRBJ2-1; 10 bases line up with TRBD1. V shed 3 bases and J 8 bases; nucleotides not matched to a gene: 8. This CDR3 has 15 amino acids. Germline-derived CDR1 and CDR2 are SGHRS and YFSETQ. The DNA for the CDR3 is TGCGCCAGCAGCTCCCTCCGGGACAGGGGCCATGAGCAGTTCTTC. This translates into CASSSLRDRGHEQFF.

This clone showed up just a few times. The genes are TRBV5-4 and TRBJ2-6; no definite D call. The CDR3 runs 14 residues. Trimming left V 5 bases short and J 0 bases short, with 6 bases between. Per the germline V gene, CDR1 is SGHNT and CDR2 is YYREEE (reference sequence). The CDR3 is CASRSPSGANVLTF. The CDR3 region has the DNA TGTGCCAGCAGATCTCCCTCTGGGGCCAACGTCCTGACTTTC.

The V gene is TRBV6-5, the J gene TRBJ2-3, with no clear D. The CDR3 is made up of 11 amino acids. The V end lost 7 bases, the J end lost 4 bases, and 6 bases lay between the germline ends. In germline, CDR1 is MNHEY, CDR2 SVGAGI. This CDR3 reads CASTRSDTQYF. CDR3 in DNA: TGTGCCAGCACCAGATCAGATACGCAGTATTTT.

This clone was seen a handful of times. This sequence joins TRBV4-1 and TRBJ1-5; tentatively, D is TRBD1 (6 bases). CDR1 is MGHRA and CDR2 is YSYEKL in the germline V gene. Trimming cost V 0 bases and J 7 bases, with 16 bases left between them. The CDR3 extends over 16 amino acids. CDR3 coding DNA: TGCGCCAGCAGCCAAGATCATAACAGGGTGGGCCAGCCCCAGCATTTT. Amino acids: CASSQDHNRVGQPQHF.

This chain links TRBV6-1 with TRBJ2-4; D is unresolved. The germline V gene has CDR1 MNHNS and CDR2 SASEGT. V lost 8 bases and J lost 4, with 6 bases in between. This CDR3 contains 11 residues. The CDR3 here is CASVGKNIQYF. In DNA form, the CDR3 reads TGTGCCAGCGTCGGGAAAAACATTCAGTACTTC.

J is TRBJ2-5 and V is TRBV7-6; 7 bases map to TRBD2. The length of the CDR3 is 17 residues. Looked up from germline, CDR1 is SGHVS and CDR2 is FNYEAQ. The junction had 12 bases not matched to a gene; V was cut back by 1 base and J by 4 bases. The CDR3 here is CASSLVFRGEWGETQYF. The CDR3 DNA sequence: TGTGCCAGCAGCTTAGTGTTTCGGGGGGAATGGGGAGAGACCCAGTACTTC.